This T cell receptor beta chain stems from a study of T cell changes during pregnancy in multiple sclerosis. This clone has a single count. The V gene's germline CDR1 is SNHLY and CDR2 FYNNEI. V gave up 7 bases and J gave up 2 bases; unmatched junction bases: 1. The CDR3 contains 14 residues. Clones were read by immunoSEQ multiplex PCR, and TCRdb kept only the in-frame ones, dropping some. The sample holds about 100,000 clones; around 93% are singletons and the top ten take about 1.8%. This TCR was sampled from a female donor with multiple sclerosis, enrolled in a pregnancy study. This material consisted of peripheral blood, taken after pregnancy. The genes are TRBV2 and TRBJ2-5; 13 bases align to TRBD2. The CDR3 protein is CASKGLAGQETQYF. The CDR3 coding sequence is TGTGCCAGCAAGGGACTAGCGGGGCAAGAGACCCAGTACTTC.